This entry concerns a single T cell receptor beta chain. The assay was immunoSEQ multiplex PCR, and TCRdb's table has in-frame clones only and misses some. Here the sample spans around 37,000 clones, roughly 80% being singletons. The data stem from a study of OX40 agonist ivuxolimab in advanced cancers. From germline, CDR1 is SQVTM and CDR2 ANQGSEA. The CDR3 contains 16 residues. V gave up 1 base and J gave up 5 bases; unmatched junction bases: 12. This sequence joins TRBV29-1 and TRBJ2-3, with TRBD1 matching over 7 bases. Sequences were derived from CD4+ or CD8+ T cells sorted from blood, sampled in a trial of the OX40 agonist ivuxolimab. This clonotype was obtained from an adult with an advanced solid tumor such as melanoma, head and neck, liver or kidney cancer. In DNA, the CDR3 is TGCAGCGTTGAAGGGGGCAGGGGGTTCTTGTTAGATACGCAGTATTTT. It is translated as CSVEGGRGFLLDTQYF.